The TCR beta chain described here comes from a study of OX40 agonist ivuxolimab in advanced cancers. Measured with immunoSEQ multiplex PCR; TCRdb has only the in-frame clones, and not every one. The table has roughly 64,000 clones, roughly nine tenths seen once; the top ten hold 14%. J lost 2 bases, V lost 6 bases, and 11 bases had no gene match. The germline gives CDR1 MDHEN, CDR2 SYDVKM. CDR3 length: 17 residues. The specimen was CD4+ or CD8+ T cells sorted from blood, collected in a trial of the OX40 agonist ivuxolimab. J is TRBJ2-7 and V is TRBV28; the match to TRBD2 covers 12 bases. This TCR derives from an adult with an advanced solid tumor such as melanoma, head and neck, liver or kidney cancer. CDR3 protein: CASSRRLAGVLTYEQYF. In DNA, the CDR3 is TGTGCCAGCAGCCGTAGACTAGCGGGAGTCCTGACCTACGAGCAGTACTTC.